Listed below are T cell receptor beta chains from one sample, sequenced in a study of cytomegalovirus exposure and HLA in healthy donors. The method was immunoSEQ multiplex PCR; TCRdb's version includes in-frame clones alone and lacks a portion of them. The table lists 150,000 to 200,000 clones, about 70% of them singletons, with 1.5% to 2% in the top ten. Sample: PBMCs. The receptors shown here come from a woman aged 30 to 39 in good health and CMV-seronegative. Each CDR3 is given with its conserved first and last residue. Fields, in order: J gene, V gene, clone size, D gene, CDR3 protein, CDR3 DNA. D genes are given only for firm matches. Only part of the rows carry a size: once, few, many, or a class if the clone is expanded.

TRBJ2-1 TRBV7-2 . TRBD1 CASSSGGQGDNEQFF TGTGCCAGCAGCTCCGGGGGACAGGGAGACAATGAGCAGTTCTTC
TRBJ1-5 TRBV19 . TRBD1 CASNLRGNQPQHF TGTGCCAGTAACCTCAGGGGGAATCAGCCCCAGCATTTT
TRBJ2-7 TRBV19 few . CASSKLGGNSYEQYF TGTGCCAGTAGCAAACTCGGGGGAAACTCCTACGAGCAGTACTTC
TRBJ2-1 TRBV7-9 . . CASSLVKLVGTSLSEQFF TGTGCCAGCAGCTTAGTCAAACTTGTTGGTACTAGTTTGAGTGAGCAGTTCTTC
TRBJ2-7 TRBV4-3 . . CASSQDWNSGAYEQYF TGCGCCAGCAGCCAAGATTGGAATAGCGGAGCCTACGAGCAGTACTTC
TRBJ2-1 TRBV19 . . CASSILRGPNNEQFF TGTGCCAGTAGTATTTTGCGCGGGCCGAACAATGAGCAGTTCTTC
TRBJ1-5 TRBV6-4 . TRBD1 CASSPDRDSKPQHF TGTGCCAGCAGTCCGGACAGGGATTCAAAGCCCCAGCATTTT
TRBJ2-2 TRBV4-1 . . CASGGWGTGELFF TGCGCCAGCGGGGGGTGGGGGACCGGGGAGCTGTTTTTT
TRBJ1-1 TRBV5-1 . TRBD1 CASSPGTGSEENTEAFF TGCGCCAGCAGCCCTGGGACAGGGAGTGAGGAGAACACTGAAGCTTTCTTT
TRBJ1-1 TRBV4-3 few TRBD1 CASSQTTGGTEAFF TGCGCCAGCAGCCAGACGACAGGGGGCACTGAAGCTTTCTTT
TRBJ1-3 TRBV25-1 . . CASSEIEGYTIYF TGTGCCAGCAGTGAAATCGAGGGTTACACCATATATTTT
TRBJ2-1 TRBV5-1 . . CASSLGVGDYNEQFF TGCGCCAGCAGCTTGGGGGTCGGGGATTACAATGAGCAGTTCTTC
TRBJ1-2 TRBV19 . . CASSMTQTGRRRCGYTF TGTGCCAGTAGTATGACCCAGACAGGCCGTAGGAGGTGTGGCTACACCTTC
TRBJ2-1 TRBV6-1 . TRBD1 CASAPGTGVNEQFF TGTGCCTCTGCTCCCGGGACAGGGGTCAATGAGCAGTTCTTC
TRBJ1-2 TRBV7-9 . TRBD1 CASSLGDRDIDYGYTF TGTGCCAGCAGCTTAGGGGACAGGGATATTGACTATGGCTACACCTTC
TRBJ2-7 TRBV11-3 . TRBD1 CASSLRTGGSYEQYF TGTGCCAGCAGCTTACGGACAGGGGGCTCCTACGAGCAGTACTTC
TRBJ1-3 TRBV19 . TRBD1 CATAGQGAGNTIYF TGTGCCACCGCGGGACAGGGGGCTGGAAACACCATATATTTT
TRBJ2-3 TRBV19 . TRBD2 CASSWSGGGDTQYF TGTGCCAGTAGTTGGAGCGGGGGGGGAGATACGCAGTATTTT
TRBJ1-1 TRBV29-1 . TRBD1 CSVVKQGAWVAFF TGCAGCGTTGTTAAACAGGGGGCTTGGGTAGCTTTCTTT
TRBJ2-3 TRBV7-9 . TRBD2 CASRGLAGGRGTDTQYF TGTGCCAGCCGAGGACTAGCGGGGGGCCGGGGCACAGATACGCAGTATTTT
TRBJ1-5 TRBV29-1 few . CSVQADSSNQPQHF TGCAGCGTACAAGCGGACAGTAGCAATCAGCCCCAGCATTTT
TRBJ2-2 TRBV27 . . CASRRRTGELFF TGTGCCAGCAGGAGGCGGACCGGGGAGCTGTTTTTT
TRBJ2-7 TRBV7-9 . TRBD2 CASSFSGSSSYEQYF TGTGCCAGCAGCTTTAGCGGGTCGAGCTCCTACGAGCAGTACTTC
TRBJ2-7 TRBV6-5 few . CASSYQVYGYEQYF TGTGCCAGCAGTTATCAGGTTTACGGTTACGAGCAGTACTTC
TRBJ1-1 TRBV28 few . CASRIGGQGKAFF TGTGCCAGTCGAATCGGGGGGCAGGGAAAAGCTTTCTTT
TRBJ1-2 TRBV6-5 . TRBD1 CASRGQFYGYTF TGTGCCAGCAGGGGACAGTTCTATGGCTACACCTTC
TRBJ1-6 TRBV5-1 . TRBD1 CASSLDGTGRSPLHF TGCGCCAGCAGCTTGGATGGGACAGGACGGTCACCCCTCCACTTT
TRBJ2-7 TRBV5-4 . TRBD2 CASSSPAGASSYEQYF TGTGCCAGCAGCTCCCCAGCGGGGGCGAGCTCCTACGAGCAGTACTTC
TRBJ1-2 TRBV5-6 few . CASSPFATAAPYGYTF TGTGCCAGCAGCCCTTTTGCCACTGCGGCCCCTTATGGCTACACCTTC
TRBJ2-1 TRBV9 . . CASSVGESSYNEQFF TGTGCCAGCAGCGTTGGGGAGAGCTCCTACAATGAGCAGTTCTTC
TRBJ2-7 TRBV7-2 . . CASSLDGLRYEQYF TGTGCCAGCAGCCTCGACGGGTTACGCTACGAGCAGTACTTC
TRBJ2-2 TRBV19 few . CASSMGRDTGELFF TGTGCCAGTAGTATGGGCAGAGACACCGGGGAGCTGTTTTTT
TRBJ2-2 TRBV5-4 . . CASSRQGSRSGELFF TGTGCCAGCAGCCGCCAGGGGTCGAGGTCCGGGGAGCTGTTTTTT
TRBJ1-4 TRBV5-1 once TRBD1 CASSPGQGMTNEKLFF TGCGCCAGCAGCCCAGGACAGGGAATGACTAATGAAAAACTGTTTTTT
TRBJ2-1 TRBV4-1 once TRBD2 CASSQPKVGTSGGPRGNEQFF TGCGCCAGCAGCCAACCTAAAGTCGGGACTAGCGGGGGTCCGCGGGGTAATGAGCAGTTCTTC
TRBJ2-5 TRBV5-1 few TRBD1 CASSWTGAEETQYF TGCGCCAGCAGCTGGACAGGCGCCGAAGAGACCCAGTACTTC
TRBJ2-7 TRBV27 . TRBD1 CASSRTPQGVPMEQYF TGTGCCAGCAGTCGCACCCCACAGGGGGTCCCCATGGAGCAGTACTTC
TRBJ1-1 TRBV18 . . CASSPGGGETEAFF TGTGCCAGCTCACCAGGGGGGGGAGAAACTGAAGCTTTCTTT
TRBJ1-1 TRBV6-5 . . CASREWGGTEAFF TGTGCCAGCAGAGAATGGGGAGGAACTGAAGCTTTCTTT
TRBJ1-1 TRBV6-1 . . CASSGFGGNTEAFF TGTGCCAGCAGTGGGTTCGGGGGGAACACTGAAGCTTTCTTT
TRBJ2-1 TRBV7-6 . TRBD2 CASSPTHLAGARNEQFF TGTGCCAGCAGCCCGACCCATCTAGCGGGAGCTAGGAATGAGCAGTTCTTC
TRBJ2-7 TRBV30 . . CAWALAGEQYF TGTGCCTGGGCGTTGGCGGGGGAGCAGTACTTC
TRBJ2-1 TRBV27 . TRBD2 CASSVAGGSYNEQFF TGTGCCAGCAGCGTAGCGGGGGGTTCCTACAATGAGCAGTTCTTC
TRBJ2-7 TRBV2 . . CASSEAASLYEQYF TGTGCCAGCAGTGAAGCCGCCAGTTTGTACGAGCAGTACTTC
TRBJ2-2 TRBV11-2 . . CASSLSSGRRAGELFF TGTGCCAGCAGCTTATCCAGCGGGCGCCGGGCCGGGGAGCTGTTTTTT
TRBJ1-5 TRBV19 . . CASSIRSDNQPQHF TGTGCCAGTAGTATTAGATCCGACAATCAGCCCCAGCATTTT